What follows describes a single T cell receptor (beta chain). TCRdb keeps only in-frame clones here, not all; method: immunoSEQ multiplex PCR. Among 200,000 to 250,000 clones listed, about 86% were seen once. This sample was included in a study of blood T cell repertoires in COVID-19. The CDR3 consists of 15 residues. The V gene's germline CDR1 is KGHSH and CDR2 LQKENI. With V trimmed by 0 bases and J by 5 bases, 1 base remained unmatched. Sequences were obtained from PBMCs or T cells enriched from blood (not recorded which). This chain joins TRBV18 and TRBJ2-1; TRBD2 matches 10 bases. This TCR was sampled from a woman between 35 and 50 years old with acute COVID-19. CDR3 in amino acids: CASSPPTSGNNEQFF. CDR3 sequence (DNA): TGTGCCAGCTCACCACCCACTAGCGGGAACAATGAGCAGTTCTTC.